These 5 T cell receptor beta chains were sequenced from one sample in a study of blood T cell repertoires in COVID-19. Sequenced by immunoSEQ multiplex PCR; TCRdb stores in-frame clones only, minus some. The table has 250,000 or so clones, around nine tenths seen once. Source material: peripheral blood. Receptor source: an elderly man with acute or convalescent COVID-19.

About this clone: Other DNA sequences from this sample encode an identical CDR3 as well. This chain connects TRBV10-3 to TRBJ2-7; 9 bases match TRBD1. After removal of 2 bases from V and 2 bases from J, the junction contained 4 bases not matched to a gene. There are 15 residues in the CDR3. Germline loops: CDR1 ENHRY, CDR2 SYGVKD. CDR3 DNA sequence: TGTGCCATCAGTGAGGAGGGACAGGGAGCCTACGAGCAGTACTTC. It specifies CAISEEGQGAYEQYF.

V usage is TRBV21-1 and J usage is TRBJ2-3; the table assigns TRBD2, which was not confirmed against the DNA. TRBV21-1 is annotated as a pseudogene. The CDR3 has 22 residues. CDR3 amino acids: CASSKGLVKGLAGTHSTDTQYF. CDR3 nucleotide sequence: TGTGCCAGCAGCAAAGGATTAGTGAAGGGACTAGCGGGTACACATAGCACAGATACGCAGTATTTT.

The chain employs TRBV5-1 and TRBJ1-1, with D possibly TRBD1 on 6 matching bases. This CDR3 region has 15 residues. CDR1 and CDR2 (germline): SGHRS, YFSETQ. V dropped 0 bases and J dropped 0 bases, with 9 bases sitting between them. The CDR3 nucleotides read TGCGCCAGCAGCTTGGTGGGACACTTGAACACTGAAGCTTTCTTT. Protein product: CASSLVGHLNTEAFF.

V and J are TRBV6-1 and TRBJ1-2, with 9 nucleotides matching TRBD1. The CDR3 runs to 15 residues. V was clipped by 6 bases and J by 9 bases; unmatched bases: 14. The V gene's germline CDR1 is MNHNS and CDR2 SASEGT. The CDR3 DNA is TGTGCCAGCAGAAACCCCGGGGACAGGGCCGGTAGCTACACCTTC. This translates into CASRNPGDRAGSYTF.

The rearrangement joins TRBV28 to TRBJ2-5; 12 bases map to TRBD2. There are 16 residues in the CDR3. The V gene's germline CDR1 is MDHEN and CDR2 SYDVKM. V shed 6 bases and J 4 bases; nucleotides not matched to a gene: 9. The CDR3 here is CASSLWTSGTLETQYF. CDR3 nucleotides: TGTGCCAGCAGCCTCTGGACTAGCGGGACGTTAGAGACCCAGTACTTC.